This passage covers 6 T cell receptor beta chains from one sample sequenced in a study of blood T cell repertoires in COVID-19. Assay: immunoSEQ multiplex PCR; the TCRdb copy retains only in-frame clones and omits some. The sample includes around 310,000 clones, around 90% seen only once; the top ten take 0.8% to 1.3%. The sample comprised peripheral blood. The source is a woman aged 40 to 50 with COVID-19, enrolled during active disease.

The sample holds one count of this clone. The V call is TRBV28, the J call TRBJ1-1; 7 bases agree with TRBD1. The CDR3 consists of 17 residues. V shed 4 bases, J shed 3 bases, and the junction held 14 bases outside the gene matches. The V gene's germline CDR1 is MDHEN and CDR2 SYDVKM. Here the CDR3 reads CASSSPQGPRGDTEAFF. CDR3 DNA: TGTGCCAGCAGTTCCCCACAGGGGCCCAGAGGGGACACTGAAGCTTTCTTT.

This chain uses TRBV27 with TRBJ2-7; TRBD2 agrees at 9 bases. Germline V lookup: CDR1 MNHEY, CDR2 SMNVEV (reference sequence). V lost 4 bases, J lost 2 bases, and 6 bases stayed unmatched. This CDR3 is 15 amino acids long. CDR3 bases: TGTGCCAGCAGTTATACTAGCGGGCTTACCTACGAGCAGTACTTC. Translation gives CASSYTSGLTYEQYF.

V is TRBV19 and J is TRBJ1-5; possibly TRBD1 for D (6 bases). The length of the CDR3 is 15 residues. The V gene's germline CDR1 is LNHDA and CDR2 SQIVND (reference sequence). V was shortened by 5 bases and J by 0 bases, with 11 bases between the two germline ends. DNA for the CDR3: TGTGCCAGTAGTGGACAGAGCGATAGCAATCAGCCCCAGCATTTT. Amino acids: CASSGQSDSNQPQHF.

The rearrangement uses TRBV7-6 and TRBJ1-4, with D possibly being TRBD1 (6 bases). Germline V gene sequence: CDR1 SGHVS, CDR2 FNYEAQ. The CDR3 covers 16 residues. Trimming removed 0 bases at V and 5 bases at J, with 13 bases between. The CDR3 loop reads CASSLAPRGLNEKLFF. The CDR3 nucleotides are TGTGCCAGCAGCTTAGCCCCCAGGGGCTTAAATGAAAAACTGTTTTTT.

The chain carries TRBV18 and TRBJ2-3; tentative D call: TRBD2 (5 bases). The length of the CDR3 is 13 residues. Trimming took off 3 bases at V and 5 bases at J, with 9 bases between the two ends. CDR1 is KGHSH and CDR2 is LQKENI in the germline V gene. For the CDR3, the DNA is TGTGCCAGCTCACCCGTCGGGGAAGATACGCAGTATTTT. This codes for CASSPVGEDTQYF.

CDR3 in amino acids: CASSEGLAGGAVRRLPETQYF. CDR3 coding DNA: TGTGCCAGCAGCGAGGGACTAGCGGGAGGGGCAGTTCGTCGTCTTCCGGAGACCCAGTACTTC. The rearrangement links TRBV21-1 to TRBJ2-5; the table's D gene call, TRBD2, was not cross checked with the DNA. TRBV21-1 is a recognized pseudogene. The CDR3 sequence is 21 residues long.